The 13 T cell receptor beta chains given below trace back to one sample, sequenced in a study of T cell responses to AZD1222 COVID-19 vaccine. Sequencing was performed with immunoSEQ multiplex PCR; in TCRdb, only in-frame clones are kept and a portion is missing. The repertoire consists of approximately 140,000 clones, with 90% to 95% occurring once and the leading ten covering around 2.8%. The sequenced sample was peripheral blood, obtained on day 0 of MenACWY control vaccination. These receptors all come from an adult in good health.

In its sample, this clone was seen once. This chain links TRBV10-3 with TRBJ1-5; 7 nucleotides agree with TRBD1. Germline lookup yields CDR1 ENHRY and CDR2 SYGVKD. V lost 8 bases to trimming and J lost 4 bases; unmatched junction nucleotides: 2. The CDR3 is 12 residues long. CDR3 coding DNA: TGTGCCATCGGGACAGATAATCAGCCCCAGCATTTT. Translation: CAIGTDNQPQHF.

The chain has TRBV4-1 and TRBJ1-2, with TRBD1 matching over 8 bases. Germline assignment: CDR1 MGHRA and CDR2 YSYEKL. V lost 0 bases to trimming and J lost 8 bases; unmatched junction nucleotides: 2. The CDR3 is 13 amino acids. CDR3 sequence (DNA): TGCGCCAGCAGCCAAGACAGGGGGCGAGGCTACACCTTC. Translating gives CASSQDRGRGYTF.

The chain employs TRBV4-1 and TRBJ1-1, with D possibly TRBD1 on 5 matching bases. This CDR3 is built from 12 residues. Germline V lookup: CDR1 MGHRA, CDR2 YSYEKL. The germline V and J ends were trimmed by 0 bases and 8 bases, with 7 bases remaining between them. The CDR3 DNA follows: TGCGCCAGCAGCCAAGAATGGGGGGAAGCTTTCTTT. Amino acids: CASSQEWGEAFF.

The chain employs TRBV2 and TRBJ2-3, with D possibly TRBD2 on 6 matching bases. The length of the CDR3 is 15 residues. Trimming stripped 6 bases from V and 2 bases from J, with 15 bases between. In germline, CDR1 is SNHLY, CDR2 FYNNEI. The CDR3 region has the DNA TGTGCCAGCAGAGCCCGGGACTCCCCCACAGATACGCAGTATTTT. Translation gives CASRARDSPTDTQYF.

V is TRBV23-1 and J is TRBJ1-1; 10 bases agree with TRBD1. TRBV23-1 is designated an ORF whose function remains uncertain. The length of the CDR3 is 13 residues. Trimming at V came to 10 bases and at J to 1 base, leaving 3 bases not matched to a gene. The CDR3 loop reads CATGTGENTEAFF. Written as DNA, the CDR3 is TGCGCCACAGGGACAGGGGAGAACACTGAAGCTTTCTTT.

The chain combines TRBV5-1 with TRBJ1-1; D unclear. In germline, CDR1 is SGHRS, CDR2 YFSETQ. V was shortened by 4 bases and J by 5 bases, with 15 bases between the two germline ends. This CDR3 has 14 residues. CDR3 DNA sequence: TGCGCCAGCAGCGAAACGGTTCGAGGAACTGAAGCTTTCTTT. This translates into CASSETVRGTEAFF. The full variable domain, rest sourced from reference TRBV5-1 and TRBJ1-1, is KAGVTQTPRYLIKTRGQQVTLSCSPISGHRSVSWYQQTPGQGLQFLFEYFSETQRNKGNFPGRFSGRQFSNSRSEMNVSTLELGDSALYLCASSETVRGTEAFFGQGTRLTVV.

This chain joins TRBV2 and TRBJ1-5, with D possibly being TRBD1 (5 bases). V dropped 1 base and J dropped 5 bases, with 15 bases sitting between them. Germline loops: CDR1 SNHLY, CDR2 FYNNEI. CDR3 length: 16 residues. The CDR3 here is CASSEVFGTQYQPQHF. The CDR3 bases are TGTGCCAGCAGTGAAGTATTTGGGACGCAGTATCAGCCCCAGCATTTT.

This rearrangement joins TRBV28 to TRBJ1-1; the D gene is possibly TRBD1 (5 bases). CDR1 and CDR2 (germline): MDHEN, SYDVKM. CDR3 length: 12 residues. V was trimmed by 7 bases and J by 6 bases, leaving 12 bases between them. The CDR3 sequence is CASNSRGPEAFF. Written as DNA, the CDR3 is TGTGCCAGCAACTCTCGGGGCCCTGAAGCTTTCTTT.

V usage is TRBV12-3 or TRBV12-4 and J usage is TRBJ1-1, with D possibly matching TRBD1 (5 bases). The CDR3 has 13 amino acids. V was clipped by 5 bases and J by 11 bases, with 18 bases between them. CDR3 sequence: CASSARDPRGAFF. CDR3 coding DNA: TGTGCCAGCAGTGCCCGGGACCCCCGGGGCGCTTTCTTT.

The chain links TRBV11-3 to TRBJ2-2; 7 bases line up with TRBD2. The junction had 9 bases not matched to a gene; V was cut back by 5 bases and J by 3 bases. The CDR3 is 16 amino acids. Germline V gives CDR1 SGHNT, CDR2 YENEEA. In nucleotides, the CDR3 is TGTGCCAGCAGCCCGGGAGGTCATAGAGACACCGGGGAGCTGTTTTTT. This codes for CASSPGGHRDTGELFF.

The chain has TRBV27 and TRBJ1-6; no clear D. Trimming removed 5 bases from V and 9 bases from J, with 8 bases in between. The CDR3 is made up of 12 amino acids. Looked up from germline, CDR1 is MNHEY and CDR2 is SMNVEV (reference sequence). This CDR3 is CASSTPSSPLHF. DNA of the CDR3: TGTGCCAGCAGTACCCCCAGTTCACCCCTCCACTTT.

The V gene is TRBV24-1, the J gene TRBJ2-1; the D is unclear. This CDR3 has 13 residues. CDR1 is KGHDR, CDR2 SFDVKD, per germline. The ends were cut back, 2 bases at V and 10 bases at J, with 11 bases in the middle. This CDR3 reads CATSDSFSPEQFF. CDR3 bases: TGTGCCACCAGTGATTCCTTCTCACCCGAGCAGTTCTTC.

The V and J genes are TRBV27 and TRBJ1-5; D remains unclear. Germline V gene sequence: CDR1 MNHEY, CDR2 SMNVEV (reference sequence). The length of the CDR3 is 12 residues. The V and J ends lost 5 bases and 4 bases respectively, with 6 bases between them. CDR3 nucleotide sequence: TGTGCCAGCAGTACGGAAAATCAGCCCCAGCATTTT. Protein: CASSTENQPQHF.